One sample yielded the 15 T cell receptor beta chains listed below, sequenced in a study of blood T cell repertoires in COVID-19. The table came from immunoSEQ multiplex PCR; TCRdb's copy has only in-frame clones and leaves some out. This sample has 210,000 or so clones; about 84% occur once, and the top ten carry approximately 7.4%. Input material: PBMCs or T cells enriched from blood (not recorded which). The receptors originated from a woman aged 40 to 55 with acute COVID-19.

This chain uses TRBV6-1 with TRBJ1-5; D gene uncertain. The V and J ends lost 2 bases and 6 bases respectively, with 8 bases between them. CDR1 is MNHNS, CDR2 SASEGT, per germline. CDR3 length equals 13 residues. The CDR3 coding sequence is TGTGCCAGCAGTGAATACCCGAGTCAGCCCCAGCATTTT. Protein product: CASSEYPSQPQHF.

V usage is TRBV7-6 and J usage is TRBJ1-4, with D unclear. The CDR3 is 16 residues long. V was shortened by 5 bases and J by 8 bases, with 21 bases between the two germline ends. Germline CDR1 is SGHVS and CDR2 is FNYEAQ. This CDR3 is CASSLTIFGFEEKLFF. In nucleotides, the CDR3 is TGTGCCAGCAGCCTTACTATTTTCGGGTTTGAGGAAAAACTGTTTTTT.

The chain carries TRBV7-9 and TRBJ1-1; D is possibly TRBD1 (6 bases). The CDR3 contains 16 residues. V was shortened by 4 bases and J by 0 bases, with 15 bases between the two germline ends. Germline CDR1 is SEHNR and CDR2 is FQNEAQ (reference sequence). The CDR3 coding sequence is TGTGCCAGCAGCTCCCCCCGGACAGAGATGAACACTGAAGCTTTCTTT. This codes for CASSSPRTEMNTEAFF. Supplemented by reference TRBV7-9 and TRBJ1-1, the full variable domain reads DTGVSQNPRHKITKRGQNVTFRCDPISEHNRLYWYRQTLGQGPEFLTYFQNEAQLEKSRLLSDRFSAERPKGSFSTLEIQRTEQGDSAMYLCASSSPRTEMNTEAFFGQGTRLTVV.

V is TRBV18 and J is TRBJ1-1, with D unresolved. The CDR3 extends over 12 amino acids. Germline V gene sequence: CDR1 KGHSH, CDR2 LQKENI. Trimming took off 6 bases at V and 4 bases at J, with 9 bases between the two ends. The CDR3 protein is CASSLRSTEAFF. The CDR3 DNA sequence: TGTGCCAGCTCTTTGAGATCCACTGAAGCTTTCTTT.

CDR3 in amino acids: CASSSQLAGSHGYTF. CDR3 coding DNA: TGTGCCAGCAGCTCCCAGTTGGCAGGGTCCCATGGCTACACCTTC. This chain links TRBV5-4 with TRBJ1-2; possible D gene TRBD1, 5 bases. The CDR3 loop spans 15 amino acids. Germline V lookup: CDR1 SGHNT, CDR2 YYREEE (reference sequence). V lost 3 bases and J lost 6, with 18 bases in between.

This chain uses TRBV15 with TRBJ2-1; TRBD1 agrees at 11 bases. V was clipped by 1 base and J by 4 bases; unmatched bases: 9. Germline values: CDR1 LNHNV, CDR2 YYDKDF (reference sequence). The CDR3 length is 18 residues. The chain's CDR3 is CATSRVSGTGGWYNEQFF. The CDR3 DNA is TGTGCCACCAGCAGAGTAAGCGGGACAGGGGGATGGTACAATGAGCAGTTCTTC.

This clone showed up just once. The chain links TRBV28 to TRBJ1-5, with a weak D call TRBD1 (6 bases). Trimming took off 3 bases at V and 5 bases at J, with 14 bases between the two ends. Germline V lookup: CDR1 MDHEN, CDR2 SYDVKM. CDR3 length: 15 amino acids. Written as DNA, the CDR3 is TGTGCCAGCAGTTTCCTTGGGGGCGGCGATCAGCCCCAGCATTTT. Its translation: CASSFLGGGDQPQHF.

The chain combines TRBV24-1 with TRBJ2-5, with D possibly TRBD2 on 5 matching bases. CDR3 size: 15 residues. V was cut by 3 bases and J by 0 bases, with 10 bases left in between. Germline V CDR1 and CDR2: KGHDR, SFDVKD. The CDR3 spells CATSDPGVDQETQYF. The CDR3 region has the DNA TGTGCCACCAGTGATCCCGGGGTGGACCAAGAGACCCAGTACTTC.

This chain links TRBV5-8 with TRBJ2-7; tentatively, D is TRBD1 (6 bases). CDR3 length: 13 residues. V lost 1 base to trimming and J lost 5 bases, with 10 bases between them. Germline CDR1 is SGHTS and CDR2 is YDEGEE. CDR3 sequence reads: CASSLQGINEQYF. The CDR3 DNA reads as TGTGCCAGCAGCTTGCAGGGGATCAACGAGCAGTACTTC.

V and J are TRBV7-9 and TRBJ1-4; 8 bases are shared with TRBD1. V lost 5 bases to trimming and J lost 0 bases; unmatched junction nucleotides: 5. The CDR3 loop spans 16 amino acids. CDR1 and CDR2 from the germline V gene are SEHNR and FQNEAQ (reference sequence). CDR3 coding DNA: TGTGCCAGCAGCAGGGACAGGCCCTCAACTAATGAAAAACTGTTTTTT. Translated, it gives CASSRDRPSTNEKLFF.

This clone showed up just a few times. The rearrangement links TRBV18 to TRBJ1-3; 9 bases align to TRBD1. From germline, CDR1 is KGHSH and CDR2 LQKENI. After removal of 1 base from V and 0 bases from J, the junction contained 10 bases not matched to a gene. The CDR3 loop spans 19 amino acids. The CDR3 loop is CASSPLPGQGRISGNTIYF. DNA for the CDR3: TGTGCCAGCTCACCACTACCGGGACAGGGCAGAATCTCTGGAAACACCATATATTTT.

This sequence joins TRBV30 and TRBJ2-1; 10 bases line up with TRBD2. Per the germline V gene, CDR1 is GTSNPN and CDR2 is SVGIG (reference sequence). The CDR3 contains 15 residues. V lost 2 bases and J lost 3; bases outside the gene matches: 4. The CDR3: CAWSKRTSGYNEQFF. In nucleotides, the CDR3 is TGTGCCTGGAGTAAGAGGACTAGCGGCTACAATGAGCAGTTCTTC.

This clone was detected a few times. The chain links TRBV12-3 or TRBV12-4 to TRBJ1-6; D not certain. The CDR3 is 13 amino acids. V was pared by 3 bases and J by 7 bases, with 7 bases between. The CDR3 DNA follows: TGTGCCAGCAGTTTGCGGAGAAATTCACCCCTCCACTTT. Protein sequence: CASSLRRNSPLHF.

V and J are TRBV11-3 and TRBJ1-1, with TRBD1 matching 7 bases. V shed 3 bases and J 1 base; nucleotides not matched to a gene: 2. The CDR3 has 14 amino acids. Germline lookup yields CDR1 SGHNT and CDR2 YENEEA. CDR3 loop: CASSFTGENTEAFF. CDR3 in DNA: TGTGCCAGCAGCTTTACAGGGGAGAACACTGAAGCTTTCTTT.

This chain links TRBV2 with TRBJ1-5; D gene uncertain. The CDR3 spans 17 residues. With 1 base removed from V and 1 base from J, the gap between germline ends came to 14 bases. Germline V gene sequence: CDR1 SNHLY, CDR2 FYNNEI. CDR3 DNA sequence: TGTGCCAGCAGTGAAGGAGGGCTTCGGGGAAGCAATCAGCCCCAGCATTTT. Encoded protein: CASSEGGLRGSNQPQHF.